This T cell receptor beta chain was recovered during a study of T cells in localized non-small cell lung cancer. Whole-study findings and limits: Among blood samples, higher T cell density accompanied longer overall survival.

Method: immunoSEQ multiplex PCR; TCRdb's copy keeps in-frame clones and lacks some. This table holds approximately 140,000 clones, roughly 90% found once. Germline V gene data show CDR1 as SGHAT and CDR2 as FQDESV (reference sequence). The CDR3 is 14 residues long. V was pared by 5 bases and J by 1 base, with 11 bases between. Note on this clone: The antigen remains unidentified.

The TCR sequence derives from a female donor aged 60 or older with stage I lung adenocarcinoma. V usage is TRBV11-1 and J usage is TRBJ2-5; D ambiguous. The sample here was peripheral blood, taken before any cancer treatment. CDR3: CASSAHGAQETQYF. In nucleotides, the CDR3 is TGTGCCAGCAGCGCCCATGGCGCCCAAGAGACCCAGTACTTC.